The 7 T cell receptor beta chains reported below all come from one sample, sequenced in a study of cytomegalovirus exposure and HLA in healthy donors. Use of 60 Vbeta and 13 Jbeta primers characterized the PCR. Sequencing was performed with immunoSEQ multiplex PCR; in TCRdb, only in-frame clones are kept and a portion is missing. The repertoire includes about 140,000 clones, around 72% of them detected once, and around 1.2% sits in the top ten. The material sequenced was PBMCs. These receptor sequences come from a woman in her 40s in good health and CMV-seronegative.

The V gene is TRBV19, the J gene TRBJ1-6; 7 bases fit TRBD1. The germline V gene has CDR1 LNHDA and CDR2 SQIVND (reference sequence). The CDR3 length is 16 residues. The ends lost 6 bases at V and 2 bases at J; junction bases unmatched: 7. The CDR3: CASSLHRGPYNSPLHF. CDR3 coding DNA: TGTGCCAGTAGCCTTCACAGGGGACCCTATAATTCACCCCTCCACTTT.

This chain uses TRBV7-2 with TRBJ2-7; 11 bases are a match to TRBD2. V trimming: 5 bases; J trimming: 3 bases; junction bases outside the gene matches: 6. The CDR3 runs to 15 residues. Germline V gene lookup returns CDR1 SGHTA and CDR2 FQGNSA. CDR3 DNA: TGTGCCAGCAGCCCGGGACTAGCGGACAACTACGAGCAGTACTTC. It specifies CASSPGLADNYEQYF.

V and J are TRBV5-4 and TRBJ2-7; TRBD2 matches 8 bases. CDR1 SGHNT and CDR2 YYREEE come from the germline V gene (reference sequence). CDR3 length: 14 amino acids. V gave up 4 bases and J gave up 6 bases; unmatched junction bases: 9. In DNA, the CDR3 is TGTGCCAGCAGCATACCGGGACTAGTGGGCGAGCAGTACTTC. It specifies CASSIPGLVGEQYF.

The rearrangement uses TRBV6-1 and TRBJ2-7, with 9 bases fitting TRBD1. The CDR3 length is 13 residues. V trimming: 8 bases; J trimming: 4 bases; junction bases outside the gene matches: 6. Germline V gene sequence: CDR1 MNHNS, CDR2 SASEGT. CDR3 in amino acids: CASGADRGYEQYF. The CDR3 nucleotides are TGTGCCAGCGGGGCGGACAGGGGTTACGAGCAGTACTTC.

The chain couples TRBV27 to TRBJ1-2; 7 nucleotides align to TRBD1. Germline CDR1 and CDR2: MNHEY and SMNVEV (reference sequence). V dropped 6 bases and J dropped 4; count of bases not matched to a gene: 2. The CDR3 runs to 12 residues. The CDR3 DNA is TGTGCCAGCAGACAGGGGTTCTATGGCTACACCTTC. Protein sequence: CASRQGFYGYTF.

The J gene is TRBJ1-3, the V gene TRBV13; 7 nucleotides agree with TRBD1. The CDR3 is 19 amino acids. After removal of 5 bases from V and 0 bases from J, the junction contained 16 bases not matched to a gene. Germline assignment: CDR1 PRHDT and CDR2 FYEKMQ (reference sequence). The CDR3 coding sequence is TGTGCCAGCAGCAGAAACAGGGGCCTTTTTTCCGACTCTGGAAACACCATATATTTT. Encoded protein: CASSRNRGLFSDSGNTIYF.

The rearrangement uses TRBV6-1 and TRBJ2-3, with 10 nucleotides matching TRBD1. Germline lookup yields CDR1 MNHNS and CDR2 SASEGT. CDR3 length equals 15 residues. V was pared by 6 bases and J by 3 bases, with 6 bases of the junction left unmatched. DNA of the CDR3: TGTGCCAGCAGACGCGGACAGGGGGGAACAGATACGCAGTATTTT. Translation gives CASRRGQGGTDTQYF.